This entry is about one T cell receptor (beta chain). The data belong to a study of T cells in tumors after PD-1 blockade. Background on the study: Excluded were patients with checkpoint blockade, immunosuppressants, or radiotherapy or other anti-cancer therapy within 4 weeks.

Germline V lookup: CDR1 SGHRS, CDR2 YFSETQ. Trimming took 0 bases from V and 2 from J, leaving 9 bases between them. The CDR3 spans 15 residues. TCRdb's copy holds only in-frame clones and misses some; the assay was immunoSEQ multiplex PCR. Here the sample spans roughly 50,000 clones, roughly 80% being singletons. The TCR comes from a human donor with basal cell carcinoma. Sequencing was performed on PBMCs, taken before anti-PD-1 treatment. The chain links TRBV5-1 to TRBJ1-3; TRBD1 is a possible D gene (5 bases). DNA of the CDR3: TGCGCCAGCAGCTTGGATGGGGGTGCTGGAAACACCATATATTTT. This encodes CASSLDGGAGNTIYF.